Reported below is one T cell receptor beta chain. Its antigen is undetermined. CD45RO-negative CD8 cells positively selected for CCR7 made up the naive population, which excluded terminally differentiated effector memory CD45RA+ cells. The sample comes from a study of shared clonotypes between healthy human individuals. V shed 2 bases, J shed 4 bases, and the junction held 7 bases outside the gene matches. CDR1 is MNHEY, CDR2 SMNVEV, per germline (reference sequence). The CDR3 runs 17 residues. Whole-study results and caveats: The genetic and exposure-history diversity represented was limited by few donors.

Some clones are missing from TCRdb's copy, which holds only in-frame ones; the method was immunoSEQ multiplex PCR. This sample has about 680,000 clones; about 90% occur once, and the top ten carry roughly 24%. The receptor was isolated from a man aged 25 to 45 in good health. The sequenced sample consisted of naive CD8+ T cells sorted from blood. The chain employs TRBV27 and TRBJ2-7; 14 nucleotides agree with TRBD2. The DNA for the CDR3 is TGTGCCAGCAGTTTAACCGGGACTAGCGGGAGCCTATACGAGCAGTACTTC. This sequence encodes CASSLTGTSGSLYEQYF.